This TCR beta chain stems from a study of tumor-infiltrating lymphocytes in primary liver carcinoma. General study results and limits: Against blood, tumors held a significantly higher top-250-clone fraction (p = 0.039). It was tumor-adjacent and tumor-blood pairs that overlapped less than tumor region pairs did.

Total RNA and DNA came together from approximately 20-30 mg of bulk tissue without cell sorting. Cases comprised patients with primary liver carcinoma who received surgical resection. There were only treatment-naive patients, all with chronic HBV infection. This clonotype was detected ten times or more. Its target is not known. Synthesis of TCR beta cDNA was carried out from around 500 ng total RNA with a constant-region primer. A slightly modified ARM-PCR protocol with three nested multiplex PCR rounds produced these TCR beta libraries. MiXCR, run by TCRdb on the multiplex PCR reads, gives a single entry per CDR3 protein. The sample records about 92,000 distinct CDR3 sequences, about 70% being singletons. Sequenced sample: tumor-adjacent normal liver tissue. The clonotype comes from a man aged 40-49 years with primary liver carcinoma and hepatitis B virus infection.

CDR3 loop: CASSLAPTRATEAFF. CDR3 sequence (DNA): TGTGCCAGCAGCTTAGCCCCCACACGGGCCACTGAAGCTTTCTTT. V is TRBV13 and J is TRBJ1-1; D call uncertain. V was trimmed by 1 base and J by 4 bases, leaving 13 bases between them. This CDR3 contains 15 residues. Germline V CDR1 and CDR2: PRHDT, FYEKMQ (reference sequence).